Listed here are 15 T cell receptor beta chains from one sample, sequenced in a study of identical twins. A single record per CDR3 protein comes from TCRdb applying MiXCR to the 5' RACE reads. Of around 230,000 distinct CDR3 sequences listed, under 8.5% are singletons. These same records also appear under a second study, on T cells expressing NK-cell markers.

The sequenced sample was CD8+ T cells sorted from blood. The receptors were gathered from a woman younger than 30 in good health.

The table lists this clonotype with a few counts. This rearrangement joins TRBV7-9 to TRBJ2-2; 9 nucleotides match TRBD1. CDR3 size: 14 residues. The V segment lost 6 bases and the J segment 7 bases; nucleotides outside the gene matches: 6. Germline assignment: CDR1 SEHNR and CDR2 FQNEAQ (reference sequence). The CDR3 DNA sequence: TGTGCCAGCAGACAGGGGGCCCGTCTCGGGGAGCTGTTTTTT. Protein sequence: CASRQGARLGELFF.

This clonotype showed up just a few times. The chain has TRBV10-3 and TRBJ2-3, with D perhaps matching TRBD2 (6 bases). In germline, CDR1 is ENHRY, CDR2 SYGVKD. The CDR3 runs 12 residues. The V end lost 8 bases, the J end lost 0 bases, and 6 bases lay between the germline ends. The CDR3 nucleotides are TGTGCCATCGGGACTAGCACAGATACGCAGTATTTT. Amino acid sequence: CAIGTSTDTQYF.

This clonotype has more than one count but fewer than ten. CDR3 coding DNA: TGTGCCAGCAGCGTAGATGCGGGACCGAGCTCCTACGAGCAGTACTTC. The encoded protein is CASSVDAGPSSYEQYF. This chain connects TRBV9 to TRBJ2-7; a possible D gene is TRBD2 (6 bases). The CDR3 sequence is 16 residues long. Germline CDR1 and CDR2: SGDLS and YYNGEE. The V and J ends lost 0 bases and 0 bases respectively, with 13 bases between them.

This rearrangement joins TRBV11-3 to TRBJ2-2; 7 nucleotides line up with TRBD1. The J segment lost 1 base and the V segment lost 4 bases, leaving 6 bases of the junction unmatched. Germline loops: CDR1 SGHNT, CDR2 YENEEA. This CDR3 contains 16 residues. The CDR3 reads CASSYWTGENTGELFF. The DNA of the CDR3 is TGTGCCAGCAGCTATTGGACAGGAGAGAACACCGGGGAGCTGTTTTTT. The complete variable domain, with remaining parts taken from reference TRBV11-3 and TRBJ2-2, reads EAGVVQSPRYKIIEKKQPVAFWCNPISGHNTLYWYLQNLGQGPELLIRYENEEAVDDSQLPKDRFSAERLKGVDSTLKIQPAELGDSAVYLCASSYWTGENTGELFFGEGSRLTVL.

There are a few counts of this clonotype. The CDR3 nucleotides read TGCGCCAGCAACCCATACCCGGAGAATCCGATCGAGCAGTACTTC. Protein product: CASNPYPENPIEQYF. The rearrangement links TRBV5-1 to TRBJ2-7; D unresolved. Germline V lookup: CDR1 SGHRS, CDR2 YFSETQ. V dropped 6 bases and J dropped 6 bases, with 22 bases sitting between them. This CDR3 has 15 amino acids.

This clonotype was seen ten or more times. The chain joins TRBV7-9 to TRBJ1-1, with TRBD1 matching over 9 bases. Germline V gives CDR1 SEHNR, CDR2 FQNEAQ (reference sequence). The ends lost 5 bases at V and 8 bases at J; junction bases unmatched: 12. This CDR3 region has 15 residues. CDR3 DNA: TGTGCCAGCAGCCAAAACCGGGACAGGGATGGCGAAGCTTTCTTT. Its translation is CASSQNRDRDGEAFF. The full variable domain, with the rest looked up from reference TRBV7-9 and TRBJ1-1, is DTGVSQNPRHKITKRGQNVTFRCDPISEHNRLYWYRQTLGQGPEFLTYFQNEAQLEKSRLLSDRFSAERPKGSFSTLEIQRTEQGDSAMYLCASSQNRDRDGEAFFGQGTRLTVV.

This clonotype was detected a few times. The rearrangement links TRBV9 to TRBJ2-2, with 10 bases matching TRBD1. This CDR3 has 14 residues. The germline V gene encodes CDR1 SGDLS and CDR2 YYNGEE. The J segment lost 4 bases and the V segment lost 7 bases, leaving 4 bases of the junction unmatched. CDR3 nucleotide sequence: TGTGCCAGCTCCGGGACAGGGGCCACCGGGGAGCTGTTTTTT. It yields the protein CASSGTGATGELFF. Filled out from reference TRBV9 and TRBJ2-2, the complete variable domain reads DSGVTQTPKHLITATGQRVTLRCSPRSGDLSVYWYQQSLDQGLQFLIQYYNGEERAKGNILERFSAQQFPDLHSELNLSSLELGDSALYFCASSGTGATGELFFGEGSRLTVL.

V and J are TRBV5-6 and TRBJ2-1; 7 bases line up with TRBD1. The germline CDR1 and CDR2 sequences are SGHDT and YYEEEE. Trimming cost V 2 bases and J 0 bases; bases outside gene matches: 8. The CDR3 contains 17 residues. The CDR3 DNA reads as TGTGCCAGCAGCTTAACTCGACAGGGAAGCTCCTACAATGAGCAGTTCTTC. This gives the protein CASSLTRQGSSYNEQFF.

This clonotype occurred many times. The rearrangement uses TRBV20-1 and TRBJ2-5, with D possibly TRBD2 on 7 matching bases. The CDR3 has 15 residues. V was cut by 5 bases and J by 2 bases, with 18 bases left in between. From germline, CDR1 is DFQATT and CDR2 SNEGSKA (reference sequence). The CDR3 is CSASRLGGLQETQYF. CDR3 nucleotide sequence: TGCAGTGCTTCCCGACTGGGGGGGCTACAAGAGACCCAGTACTTC.

Only a few counts were recorded for this clonotype. V is TRBV7-9 and J is TRBJ2-1; TRBD2 matches at 12 bases. The V gene's germline CDR1 is SEHNR and CDR2 FQNEAQ (reference sequence). J was trimmed by 6 bases and V by 7 bases; bases with no gene match: 7. This CDR3 comprises 15 residues. For the CDR3, the DNA is TGTGCCAGCACCATCGGACTAGCGGGGATCAATGAGCAGTTCTTC. Amino acid sequence: CASTIGLAGINEQFF.

This clonotype was observed many times. The chain links TRBV27 to TRBJ2-3; TRBD2 is a possible D gene (5 bases). The CDR3 totals 16 residues. The germline V gene encodes CDR1 MNHEY and CDR2 SMNVEV (reference sequence). The germline V and J ends were trimmed by 7 bases and 4 bases, with 21 bases remaining between them. CDR3 in DNA: TGTGCCAGCACTGGGAGAGGGTTGGGGTACCCAGATACGCAGTATTTT. Its translation: CASTGRGLGYPDTQYF.

This clonotype was counted at least ten times. The rearrangement joins TRBV7-2 to TRBJ1-1; tentative D call: TRBD1 (6 bases). This CDR3 is built from 14 residues. V was shortened by 2 bases and J by 4 bases, with 11 bases between the two germline ends. The V gene's germline CDR1 is SGHTA and CDR2 FQGNSA. CDR3 residues: CASSLTGRGTEAFF. CDR3 in DNA: TGTGCCAGCAGCTTAACAGGGAGGGGCACTGAAGCTTTCTTT.

The gene calls are TRBV6-7 and TRBJ2-3, with D possibly TRBD1 on 5 matching bases. TRBV6-7 is an open reading frame whose function is uncertain. CDR3 length: 15 residues. V lost 10 bases and J 5 bases, leaving 22 bases between the germline ends. CDR3 protein: CAIPLRRQIKDTQYF. The CDR3 DNA reads as TGTGCCATTCCTCTACGACGACAGATAAAAGATACGCAGTATTTT.

This clonotype was seen a few times. This chain joins TRBV5-5 and TRBJ1-2; D call uncertain. Germline V gene sequence: CDR1 SGHKS, CDR2 YYEKEE (reference sequence). This CDR3 is 15 amino acids long. The ends were cut back, 0 bases at V and 4 bases at J, with 13 bases in the middle. In DNA form, the CDR3 reads TGTGCCAGCAGCTTGGAAAAGAGTTACCGCTATGGCTACACCTTC. Amino acids: CASSLEKSYRYGYTF.

The chain recombines TRBV7-8 with TRBJ2-7; TRBD1 matches 12 bases. There are 15 residues in the CDR3. From germline, CDR1 is SGHVS and CDR2 FQNEAQ. J lost 4 bases, V lost 5 bases, and 6 bases had no gene match. The CDR3 region has the DNA TGTGCCAGCAGCCCGGGGACAGGGGGCGAGTACGAGCAGTACTTC. Amino acids: CASSPGTGGEYEQYF.